This T cell receptor beta chain was captured in a study of shared clonotypes between healthy human individuals. The CDR3 runs to 14 residues. V was pared by 3 bases and J by 0 bases, with 9 bases between. Germline V gives CDR1 MNHNS, CDR2 SASEGT. Sequencing was performed with immunoSEQ multiplex PCR; in TCRdb, only in-frame clones are kept and a portion is missing. In the table there are around 500,000 clones, roughly 85% of which are singletons. This clone was picked up one time. The chain recombines TRBV6-1 with TRBJ2-7; no firm D call. The receptor's source is a woman aged 40-49 years in good health. Some clones in this sample may be carry-over from other donors' samples. Input material: PBMCs. Here the CDR3 reads CASSEAADSYEQYF. Written as DNA, the CDR3 is TGTGCCAGCAGTGAGGCGGCGGACTCCTACGAGCAGTACTTC.